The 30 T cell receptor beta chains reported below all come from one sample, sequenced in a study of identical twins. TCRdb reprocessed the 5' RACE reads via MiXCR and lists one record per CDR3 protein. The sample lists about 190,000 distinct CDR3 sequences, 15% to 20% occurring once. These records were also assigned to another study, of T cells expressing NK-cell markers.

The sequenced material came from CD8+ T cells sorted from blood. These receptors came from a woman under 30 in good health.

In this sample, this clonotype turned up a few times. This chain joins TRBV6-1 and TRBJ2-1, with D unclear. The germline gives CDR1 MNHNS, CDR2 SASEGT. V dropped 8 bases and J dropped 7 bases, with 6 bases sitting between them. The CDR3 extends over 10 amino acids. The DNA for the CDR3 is TGTGCCAGCGAAGAAAATGAGCAGTTCTTC. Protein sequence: CASEENEQFF.

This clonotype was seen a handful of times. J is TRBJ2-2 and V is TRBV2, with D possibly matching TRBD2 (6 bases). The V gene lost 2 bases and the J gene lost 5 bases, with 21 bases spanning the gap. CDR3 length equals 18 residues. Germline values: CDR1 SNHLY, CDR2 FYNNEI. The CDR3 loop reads CASSETLPGLRITGELFF. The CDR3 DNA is TGTGCCAGCAGTGAAACTTTACCGGGACTTAGAATTACCGGGGAGCTGTTTTTT. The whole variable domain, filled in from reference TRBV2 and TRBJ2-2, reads EPEVTQTPSHQVTQMGQEVILRCVPISNHLYFYWYRQILGQKVEFLVSFYNNEISEKSEIFDDQFSVERPDGSNFTLKIRSTKLEDSAMYFCASSETLPGLRITGELFFGEGSRLTVL.

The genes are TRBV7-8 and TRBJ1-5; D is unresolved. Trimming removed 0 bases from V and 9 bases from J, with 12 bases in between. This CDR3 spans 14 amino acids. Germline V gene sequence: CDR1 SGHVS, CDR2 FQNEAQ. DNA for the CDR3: TGTGCCAGCAGCTTAGCTCGTTCACGACTGCCCCAGCATTTT. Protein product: CASSLARSRLPQHF.

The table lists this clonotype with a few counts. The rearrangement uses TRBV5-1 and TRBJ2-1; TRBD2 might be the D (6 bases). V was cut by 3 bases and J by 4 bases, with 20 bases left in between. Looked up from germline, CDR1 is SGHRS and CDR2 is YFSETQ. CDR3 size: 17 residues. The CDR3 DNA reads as TGCGCCAGCAGCTCCGGAAGCGGGCGCCCTTCATACAATGAGCAGTTCTTC. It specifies CASSSGSGRPSYNEQFF. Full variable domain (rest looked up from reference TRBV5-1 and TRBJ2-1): KAGVTQTPRYLIKTRGQQVTLSCSPISGHRSVSWYQQTPGQGLQFLFEYFSETQRNKGNFPGRFSGRQFSNSRSEMNVSTLELGDSALYLCASSSGSGRPSYNEQFFGPGTRLTVL.

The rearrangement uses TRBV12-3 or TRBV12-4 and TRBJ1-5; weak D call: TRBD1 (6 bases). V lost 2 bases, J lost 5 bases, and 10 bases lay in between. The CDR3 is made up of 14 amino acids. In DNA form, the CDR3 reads TGTGCCAGCAGTTTATCTGGGGGGCATCAGCCCCAGCATTTT. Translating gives CASSLSGGHQPQHF.

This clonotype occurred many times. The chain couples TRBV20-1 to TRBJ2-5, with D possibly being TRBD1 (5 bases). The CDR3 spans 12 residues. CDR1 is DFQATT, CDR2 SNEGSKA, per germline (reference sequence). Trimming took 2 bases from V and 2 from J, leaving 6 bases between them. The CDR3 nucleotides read TGCAGTGCTAGAAAGGGGCAAGAGACCCAGTACTTC. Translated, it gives CSARKGQETQYF.

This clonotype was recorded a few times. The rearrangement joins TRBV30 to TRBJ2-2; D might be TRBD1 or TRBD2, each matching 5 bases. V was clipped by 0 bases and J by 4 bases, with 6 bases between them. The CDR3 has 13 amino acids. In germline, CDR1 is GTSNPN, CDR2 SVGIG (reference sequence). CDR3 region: CAWSVGVTGELFF. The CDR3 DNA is TGTGCCTGGAGTGTGGGGGTCACCGGGGAGCTGTTTTTT. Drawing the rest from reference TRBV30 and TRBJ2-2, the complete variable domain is SQTIHQWPATLVQPVGSPLSLECTVEGTSNPNLYWYRQAAGRGLQLLFYSVGIGQISSEVPQNLSASRPQDRQFILSSKKLLLSDSGFYLCAWSVGVTGELFFGEGSRLTVL.

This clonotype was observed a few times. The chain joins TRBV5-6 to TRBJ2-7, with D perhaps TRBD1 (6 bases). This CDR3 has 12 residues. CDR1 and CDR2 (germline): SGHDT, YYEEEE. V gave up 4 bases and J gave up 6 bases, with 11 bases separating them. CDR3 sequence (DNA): TGTGCCAGCAGCGAGCAGGGGCGCGAGCAGTACTTC. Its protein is CASSEQGREQYF. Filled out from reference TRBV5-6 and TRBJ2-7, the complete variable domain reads DAGVTQSPTHLIKTRGQQVTLRCSPKSGHDTVSWYQQALGQGPQFIFQYYEEEERQRGNFPDRFSGHQFPNYSSELNVNALLLGDSALYLCASSEQGREQYFGPGTRLTVT.

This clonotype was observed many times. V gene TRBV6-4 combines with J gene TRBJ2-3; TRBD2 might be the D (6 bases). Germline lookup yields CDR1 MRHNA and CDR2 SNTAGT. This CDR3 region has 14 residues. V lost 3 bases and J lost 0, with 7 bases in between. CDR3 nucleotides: TGTGCCAGCAGTGAGGGGACTAGCACAGATACGCAGTATTTT. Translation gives CASSEGTSTDTQYF.

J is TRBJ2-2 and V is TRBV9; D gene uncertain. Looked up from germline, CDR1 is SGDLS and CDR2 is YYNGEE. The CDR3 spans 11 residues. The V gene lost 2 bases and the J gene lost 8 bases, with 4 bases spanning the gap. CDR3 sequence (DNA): TGTGCCAGCAGCGTCGATGGGGAGCTGTTTTTT. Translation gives CASSVDGELFF.

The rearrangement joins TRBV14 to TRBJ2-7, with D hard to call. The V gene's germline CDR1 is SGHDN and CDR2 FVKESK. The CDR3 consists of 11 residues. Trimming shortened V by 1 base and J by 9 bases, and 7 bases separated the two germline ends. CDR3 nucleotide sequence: TGTGCCAGCAGCCAAGGACAAGGGCAGTACTTC. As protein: CASSQGQGQYF.

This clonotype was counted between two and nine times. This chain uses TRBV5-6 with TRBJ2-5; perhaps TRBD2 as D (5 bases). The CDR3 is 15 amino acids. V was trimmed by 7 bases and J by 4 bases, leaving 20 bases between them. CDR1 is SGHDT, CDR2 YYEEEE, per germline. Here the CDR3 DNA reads TGTGCCAGCCGGGGTCAGTCCCCCTCCCCAGAGACCCAGTACTTC. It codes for CASRGQSPSPETQYF.

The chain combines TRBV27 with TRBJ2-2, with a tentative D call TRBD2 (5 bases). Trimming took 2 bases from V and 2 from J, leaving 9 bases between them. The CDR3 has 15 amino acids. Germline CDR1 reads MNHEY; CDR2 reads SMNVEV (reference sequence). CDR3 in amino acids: CASSLGGVNTGELFF. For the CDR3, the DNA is TGTGCCAGCAGTTTAGGAGGTGTCAACACCGGGGAGCTGTTTTTT.

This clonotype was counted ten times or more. This chain's CDR3 is CSVASGRETQYF. Here the CDR3 DNA reads TGCAGCGTTGCGAGCGGGAGAGAGACCCAGTACTTC. This chain connects TRBV29-1 to TRBJ2-5; TRBD2 agrees at 8 bases. This CDR3 contains 12 residues. Trimming took 4 bases from V and 4 from J; bases not matched to a gene: 2. CDR1 and CDR2 (germline): SQVTM, ANQGSEA.

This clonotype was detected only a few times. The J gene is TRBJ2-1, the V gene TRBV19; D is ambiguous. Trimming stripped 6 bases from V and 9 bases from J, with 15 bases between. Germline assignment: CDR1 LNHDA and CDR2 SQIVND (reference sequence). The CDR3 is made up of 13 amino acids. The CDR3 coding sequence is TGTGCCAGTAGCACCCCCCTTTACTTTGAGCAGTTCTTC. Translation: CASSTPLYFEQFF.

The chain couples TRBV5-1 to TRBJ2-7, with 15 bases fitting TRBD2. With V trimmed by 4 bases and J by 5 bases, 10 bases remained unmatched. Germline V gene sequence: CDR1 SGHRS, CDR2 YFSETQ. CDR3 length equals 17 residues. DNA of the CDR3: TGCGCCAGCAGCCCTCGGACTAGCGGGAGGGCCACTAACGAGCAGTACTTC. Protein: CASSPRTSGRATNEQYF.

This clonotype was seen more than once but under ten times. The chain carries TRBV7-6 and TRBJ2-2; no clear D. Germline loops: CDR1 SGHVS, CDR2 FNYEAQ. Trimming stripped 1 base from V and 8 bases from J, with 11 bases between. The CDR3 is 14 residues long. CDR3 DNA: TGTGCCAGCAGCTTAGGTTTTGGGGAAGGGGAGCTGTTTTTT. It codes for CASSLGFGEGELFF.

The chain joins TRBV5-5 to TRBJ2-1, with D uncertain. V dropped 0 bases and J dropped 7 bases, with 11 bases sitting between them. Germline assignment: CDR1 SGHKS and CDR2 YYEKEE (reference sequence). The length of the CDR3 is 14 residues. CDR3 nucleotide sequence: TGTGCCAGCAGCTTGGAACCAGCTGTGAATGAGCAGTTCTTC. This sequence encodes CASSLEPAVNEQFF.

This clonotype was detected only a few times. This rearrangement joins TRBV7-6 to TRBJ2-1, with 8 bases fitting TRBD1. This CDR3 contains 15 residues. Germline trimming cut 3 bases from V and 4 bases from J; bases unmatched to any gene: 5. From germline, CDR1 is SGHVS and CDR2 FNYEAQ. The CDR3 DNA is TGTGCCAGCAGCTTCGACAGGGGATTATACAATGAGCAGTTCTTC. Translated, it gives CASSFDRGLYNEQFF.

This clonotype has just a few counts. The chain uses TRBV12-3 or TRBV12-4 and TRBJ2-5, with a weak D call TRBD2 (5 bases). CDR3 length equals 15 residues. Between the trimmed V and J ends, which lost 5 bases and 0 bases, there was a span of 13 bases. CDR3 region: CASSQAPGNQETQYF. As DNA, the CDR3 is TGTGCCAGCAGTCAAGCCCCGGGGAACCAAGAGACCCAGTACTTC.

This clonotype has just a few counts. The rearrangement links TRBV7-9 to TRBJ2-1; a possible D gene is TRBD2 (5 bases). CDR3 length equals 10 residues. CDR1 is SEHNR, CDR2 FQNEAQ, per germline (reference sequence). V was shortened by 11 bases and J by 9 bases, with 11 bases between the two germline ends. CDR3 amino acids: CAFFRGEQFF. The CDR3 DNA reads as TGTGCCTTCTTCCGGGGTGAGCAGTTCTTC.

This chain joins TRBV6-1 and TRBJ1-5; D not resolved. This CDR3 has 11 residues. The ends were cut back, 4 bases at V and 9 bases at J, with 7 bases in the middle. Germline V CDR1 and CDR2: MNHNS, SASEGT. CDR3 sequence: CASSASGPQHF. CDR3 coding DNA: TGTGCCAGCAGTGCTTCTGGGCCCCAGCATTTT.

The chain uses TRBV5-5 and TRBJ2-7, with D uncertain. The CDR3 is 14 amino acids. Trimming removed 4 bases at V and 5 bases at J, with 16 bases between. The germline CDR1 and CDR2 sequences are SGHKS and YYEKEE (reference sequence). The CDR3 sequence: CASSLNDEIDEQYF. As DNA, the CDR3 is TGTGCCAGCAGCCTGAATGATGAAATTGACGAGCAGTACTTC.

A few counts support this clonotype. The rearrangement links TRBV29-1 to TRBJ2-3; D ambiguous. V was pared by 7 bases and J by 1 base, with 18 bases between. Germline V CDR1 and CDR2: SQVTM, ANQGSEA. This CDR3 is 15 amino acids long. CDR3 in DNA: TGCAGCGCTACTAATCTGTTCTTAGGCACAGATACGCAGTATTTT. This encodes CSATNLFLGTDTQYF.

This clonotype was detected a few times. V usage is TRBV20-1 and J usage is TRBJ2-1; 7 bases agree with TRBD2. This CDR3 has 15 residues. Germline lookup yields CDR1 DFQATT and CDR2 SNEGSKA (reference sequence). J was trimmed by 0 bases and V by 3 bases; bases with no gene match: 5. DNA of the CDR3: TGCAGTGCTAGGAAACGGGGGGACTCCTACAATGAGCAGTTCTTC. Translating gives CSARKRGDSYNEQFF.

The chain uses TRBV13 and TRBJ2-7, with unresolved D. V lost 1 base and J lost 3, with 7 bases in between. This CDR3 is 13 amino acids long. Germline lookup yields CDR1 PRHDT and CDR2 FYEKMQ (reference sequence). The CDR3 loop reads CASSLAMDYEQYF. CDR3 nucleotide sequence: TGTGCCAGCAGCTTAGCGATGGACTACGAGCAGTACTTC.

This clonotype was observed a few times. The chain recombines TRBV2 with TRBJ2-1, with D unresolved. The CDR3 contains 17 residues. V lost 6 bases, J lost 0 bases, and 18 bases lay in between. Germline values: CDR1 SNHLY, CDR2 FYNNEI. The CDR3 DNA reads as TGTGCCAGCAGCGGTGACTCGGCGTCGAGCTCCTACAATGAGCAGTTCTTC. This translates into CASSGDSASSSYNEQFF.

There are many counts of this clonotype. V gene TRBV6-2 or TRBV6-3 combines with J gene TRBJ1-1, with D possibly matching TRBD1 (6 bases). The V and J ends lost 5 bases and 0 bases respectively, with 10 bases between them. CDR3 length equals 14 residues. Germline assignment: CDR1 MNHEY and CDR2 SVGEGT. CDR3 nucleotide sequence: TGTGCCAGCAGTGGGTGGGACATGAACACTGAAGCTTTCTTT. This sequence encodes CASSGWDMNTEAFF.

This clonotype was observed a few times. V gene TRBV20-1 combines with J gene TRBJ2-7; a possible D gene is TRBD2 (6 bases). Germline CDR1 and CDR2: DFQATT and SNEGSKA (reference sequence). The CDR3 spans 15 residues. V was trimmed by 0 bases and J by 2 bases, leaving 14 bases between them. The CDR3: CSARDTREVTYEQYF. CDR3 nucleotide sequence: TGCAGTGCTAGAGACACCAGGGAGGTCACCTACGAGCAGTACTTC.

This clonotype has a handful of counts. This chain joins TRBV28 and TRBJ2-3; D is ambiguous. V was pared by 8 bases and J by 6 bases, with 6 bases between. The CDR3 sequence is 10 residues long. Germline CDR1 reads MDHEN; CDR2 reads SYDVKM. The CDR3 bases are TGTGCCAGCGGCTCTGATACGCAGTATTTT. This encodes CASGSDTQYF.